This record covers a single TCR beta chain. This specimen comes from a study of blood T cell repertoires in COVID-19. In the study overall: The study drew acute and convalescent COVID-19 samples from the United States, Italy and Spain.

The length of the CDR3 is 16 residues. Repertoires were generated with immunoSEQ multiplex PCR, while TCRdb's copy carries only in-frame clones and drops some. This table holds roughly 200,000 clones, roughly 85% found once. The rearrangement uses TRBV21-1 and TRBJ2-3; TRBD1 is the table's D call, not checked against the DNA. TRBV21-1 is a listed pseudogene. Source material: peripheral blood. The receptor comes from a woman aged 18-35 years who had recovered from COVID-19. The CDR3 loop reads CASSCHNLSVTDTQYF. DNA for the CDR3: TGTGCCAGCAGCTGCCATAATCTCTCAGTCACAGATACGCAGTATTTT.